A single sample is the source of the 9 T cell receptor beta chains below, sequenced in a study of Ad26.COV2.S vaccination and SARS-CoV-2 variants. The treatment here: approximately 18 received Ad26.COV2.S at low or high dose, single or two shots; 5 received placebo; per-sample allocation not given. After the first vaccine or placebo injection, samples were drawn on day 63. Measured with immunoSEQ multiplex PCR; TCRdb has only the in-frame clones, and not every one. The top ten clones hold about 4.6% of a sample with hundreds of thousands of clones, around 89% of them seen once. The sample in question was peripheral blood, obtained in a trial of Ad26.COV2.S vaccine versus placebo. All receptors derive from a person aged 18 to 59 who received the Ad26.COV2.S COVID-19 vaccine or a placebo.

This clone was seen a few times. The chain joins TRBV28 to TRBJ2-3; D remains unclear. The CDR3 is made up of 16 amino acids. V gave up 5 bases and J gave up 0 bases, with 15 bases separating them. CDR1 and CDR2 from the germline V gene are MDHEN and SYDVKM. CDR3 DNA: TGTGCCAGCAGTCCCCTAAACCTACTTAGCACAGATACGCAGTATTTT. Amino acids: CASSPLNLLSTDTQYF.

The V gene is TRBV5-5, the J gene TRBJ2-3; perhaps TRBD2 as D (5 bases). The germline CDR1 and CDR2 sequences are SGHKS and YYEKEE (reference sequence). CDR3 length equals 14 residues. The germline V and J ends were trimmed by 4 bases and 5 bases, with 14 bases remaining between them. The CDR3 region is CASSPRSGRDTQYF. As DNA, the CDR3 is TGTGCCAGCAGCCCCCGTTCGGGGAGAGATACGCAGTATTTT.

This clone is a singleton in its sample. The chain joins TRBV19 to TRBJ2-3, with D perhaps being TRBD1 or TRBD2 (7 bases each). This CDR3 has 13 amino acids. Germline V lookup: CDR1 LNHDA, CDR2 SQIVND (reference sequence). Trimming cost V 10 bases and J 5 bases, with 16 bases left between them. The CDR3 here is CATSGGAGDTQYF. DNA of the CDR3: TGTGCCACCTCAGGGGGGGCTGGAGATACGCAGTATTTT.

V and J are TRBV5-1 and TRBJ2-6, with D uncertain. Trimming left V 4 bases short and J 0 bases short, with 8 bases between. This CDR3 has 15 amino acids. Germline CDR1 reads SGHRS; CDR2 reads YFSETQ. The CDR3 region has the DNA TGCGCCAGCAGCGCCCTGGGCTCTGGGGCCAACGTCCTGACTTTC. This translates into CASSALGSGANVLTF.

V and J are TRBV6-5 and TRBJ1-1, with a possible D match to TRBD1 (6 bases). The germline V gene encodes CDR1 MNHEY and CDR2 SVGAGI. The CDR3 covers 14 residues. Trimming removed 0 bases from V and 1 base from J, with 6 bases in between. The CDR3 reads CASSYSQGNTEAFF. CDR3 in DNA: TGTGCCAGCAGTTACTCACAGGGGAACACTGAAGCTTTCTTT.

This clone was seen once. This chain connects TRBV19 to TRBJ1-5; D gene uncertain. The CDR3 is 13 amino acids. V lost 6 bases and J 3 bases, leaving 9 bases between the germline ends. Germline V gene data show CDR1 as LNHDA and CDR2 as SQIVND (reference sequence). The DNA of the CDR3 is TGTGCCAGTAGAGGGCAGATCAATCAGCCCCAGCATTTT. It encodes CASRGQINQPQHF.

This chain connects TRBV7-9 to TRBJ2-3; D may be TRBD1 (6 bases). V dropped 1 base and J dropped 0 bases, with 20 bases sitting between them. Germline V gene data show CDR1 as SEHNR and CDR2 as FQNEAQ (reference sequence). There are 19 residues in the CDR3. CDR3 in amino acids: CASSLGVLRQRGSTDTQYF. CDR3 bases: TGTGCCAGCAGCTTAGGAGTTTTACGCCAAAGGGGGAGCACAGATACGCAGTATTTT.

This clone showed up just once. The J gene is TRBJ2-7, the V gene TRBV18, with D perhaps assigned TRBD1 or TRBD2 (5 bases each). The CDR3 runs 14 residues. In germline, CDR1 is KGHSH, CDR2 LQKENI. Trimming stripped 1 base from V and 4 bases from J, with 11 bases between. The CDR3, as DNA: TGTGCCAGCTCACCACGTGGGACGGAATACGAGCAGTACTTC. Translation gives CASSPRGTEYEQYF.

The gene calls are TRBV3-1 (or the pseudogene TRBV3-2) and TRBJ2-3, with 13 bases matching TRBD2. V shed 2 bases and J 3 bases; nucleotides not matched to a gene: 5. CDR1 is LGHDT, CDR2 YNNKEL, per germline (reference sequence). The CDR3 is made up of 17 amino acids. CDR3 in amino acids: CASSQTWTSGGTDTQYF. In nucleotides, the CDR3 is TGTGCCAGCAGCCAAACCTGGACTAGCGGGGGTACAGATACGCAGTATTTT.